This is a list of T cell receptor beta chains from one sample in a study of beta chain features in type 1 diabetes. Produced via immunoSEQ multiplex PCR; TCRdb's table is partial and in-frame only. Counted here are under 950,000 clones, 15% to 20% occurring once; the ten biggest clones make up about 0.02%. The sequenced sample was naive CD4+ T cells from blood. All receptors derive from a woman younger than 35 in good health. Both conserved end residues are part of each CDR3. A D gene is named only where the DNA matches it firmly.

>.|TRBV10-3
CAISETDVSYTF
>TRBD2|TRBV5-4
CASSFGGRATGELFF
>.|TRBV11-2
CASSLGGGRPSSYNEQFF
>TRBD2|TRBV28
CASTGGRHNEQFF
>TRBD2|TRBV9
CASSVTSGRNNEQFF
>TRBD2|TRBV7-2
CASSLVVGLAGTDTQYF
>.|TRBV7-9
CASRNRASSELFF
>.|TRBV28
CASSLPHRDQPQHF
>.|TRBV7-9
CASSPFLAGELFF
>.|TRBV6-5
CASSPRVGANEQFF
>TRBD1|TRBV14
CASSPWDRGPSGAFF
>TRBD2|TRBV28
CASRLAGGTYEQYF
>.|TRBV19
CASSMGQRGVTQYF
>TRBD2|TRBV5-1
CASSTGTSGRSYEQYF
>.|TRBV4-3
CASSHGYRAEKLFF
>TRBD2|TRBV9
CASSATSGVWNEQFF
>.|TRBV9
CASSVGGVGTGELFF
>.|TRBV18
CASSPPLTGNYNEQFF
>.|TRBV7-9
CASSPLGISGNTIYF
>TRBD2|TRBV5-4
CASSLVAGAEQFF
>TRBD2|TRBV28
CASQTSGPYEQYF
>.|TRBV5-1
CASSLEGANQPQHF
>.|TRBV18
CASSPFETMNTEAFF
>.|TRBV18
CASSATPGGAHEQFF
>.|TRBV28
CASSLRLPYEQYF
>.|TRBV28
CASSAGTSTYEQYF
>.|TRBV27
CASRRGYEQYF
>TRBD1|TRBV5-4
CASSLGTDRGGYTDTQYF
>TRBD1|TRBV4-3
CASSQEHRQGREQYF
>.|TRBV29-1
CSVVGSADTDTQYF
>.|TRBV7-9
CASSTRGTGTDTQYF
>.|TRBV9
CASAGTVSTDTQYF
>.|TRBV2
CASSEIGSRQYF